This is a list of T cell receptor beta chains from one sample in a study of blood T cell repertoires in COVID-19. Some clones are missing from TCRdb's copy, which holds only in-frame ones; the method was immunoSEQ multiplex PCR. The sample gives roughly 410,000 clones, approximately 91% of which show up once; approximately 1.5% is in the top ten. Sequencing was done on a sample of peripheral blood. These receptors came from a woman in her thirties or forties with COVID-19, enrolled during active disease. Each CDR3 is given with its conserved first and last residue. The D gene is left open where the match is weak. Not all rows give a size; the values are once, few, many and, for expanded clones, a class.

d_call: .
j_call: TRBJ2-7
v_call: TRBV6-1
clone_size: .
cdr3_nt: TGTGCCAGCAGTGAAAGGGGGGAGGGCTACGAGCAGTACTTC
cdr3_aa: CASSERGEGYEQYF

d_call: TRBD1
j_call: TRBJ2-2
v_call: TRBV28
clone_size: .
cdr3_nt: TGTGCCAGCAGTTTGGGCGGGACAGGGGGCGCAGACGGGGAGCTGTTTTTT
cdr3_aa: CASSLGGTGGADGELFF

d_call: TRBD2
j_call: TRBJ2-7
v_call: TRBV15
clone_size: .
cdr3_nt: TGTGCCACCAGCAGAGTCCAAAGCGGGGGTCACGAGCAGTACTTC
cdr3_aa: CATSRVQSGGHEQYF

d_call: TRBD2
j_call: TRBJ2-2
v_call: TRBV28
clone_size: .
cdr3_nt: TGTGCCAGCAGTTTATCGGGACTAGCGGCTCGACCGGGGGAGCTGTTTTTT
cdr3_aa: CASSLSGLAARPGELFF

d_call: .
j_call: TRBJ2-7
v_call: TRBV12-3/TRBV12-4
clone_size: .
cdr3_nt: TGTGCCAGCAGTTTGGTCAGGGTCTACGAGCAGTACTTC
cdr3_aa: CASSLVRVYEQYF

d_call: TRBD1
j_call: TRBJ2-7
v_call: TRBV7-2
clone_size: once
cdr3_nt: TGTGCCAGCAGCCGGGACAGGGCCTACGAGCAGTACTTC
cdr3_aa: CASSRDRAYEQYF

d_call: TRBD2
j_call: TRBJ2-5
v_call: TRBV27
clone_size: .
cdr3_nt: TGTGCCAGCGGACTAGCGGGAGTGGAGACCCAGTACTTC
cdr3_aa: CASGLAGVETQYF

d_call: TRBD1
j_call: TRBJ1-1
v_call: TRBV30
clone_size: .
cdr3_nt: TGTGCCTGGGGGACAGGGTTGAACACTGAAGCTTTCTTT
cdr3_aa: CAWGTGLNTEAFF

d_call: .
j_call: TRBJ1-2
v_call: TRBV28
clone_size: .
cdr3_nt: TGTGCCAGCAGTTATCAGGGGCGCAGTGGCTACACCTTC
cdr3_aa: CASSYQGRSGYTF

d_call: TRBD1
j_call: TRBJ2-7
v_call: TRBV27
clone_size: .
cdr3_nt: TGTGCCAGCAGTTTAGTGGGGACAGGGGGCAGGGAGCAGTACTTC
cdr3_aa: CASSLVGTGGREQYF

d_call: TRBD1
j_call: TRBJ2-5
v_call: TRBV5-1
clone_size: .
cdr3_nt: TGCGCCAGCAGCTTGGCCGACAGGGTTGGGGAGACCCAGTACTTC
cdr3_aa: CASSLADRVGETQYF

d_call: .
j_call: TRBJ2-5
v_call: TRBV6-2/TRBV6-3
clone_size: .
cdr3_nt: TGTGCCAGCAGTTCCAGGGTTGAGACCCAGTACTTC
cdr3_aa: CASSSRVETQYF

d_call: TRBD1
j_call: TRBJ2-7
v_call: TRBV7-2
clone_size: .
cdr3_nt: TGTGCCAGCAGCGCCCGGGACAGGGGGATCGAGCAGTACTTC
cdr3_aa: CASSARDRGIEQYF

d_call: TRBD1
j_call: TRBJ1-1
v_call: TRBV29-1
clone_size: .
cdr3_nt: TGCAGCGTTGGGGCCCCGGGACAGGGAAACACTGAAGCTTTCTTT
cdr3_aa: CSVGAPGQGNTEAFF

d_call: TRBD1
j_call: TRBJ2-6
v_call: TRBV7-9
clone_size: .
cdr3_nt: TGTGCCAGCAGCACTACAGGGGCTTCTGGGGCCAACGTCCTGACTTTC
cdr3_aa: CASSTTGASGANVLTF

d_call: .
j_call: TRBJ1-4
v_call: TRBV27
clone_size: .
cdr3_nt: TGTGCCAGCAGTCCCCTTACGGGGGAAAAACTGTTTTTT
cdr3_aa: CASSPLTGEKLFF

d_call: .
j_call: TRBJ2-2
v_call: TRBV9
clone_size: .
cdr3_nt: TGTGCCAGCAGCGGTAGAGGTGGTTGGTATGAGAACGGGGAGCTGTTTTTT
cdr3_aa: CASSGRGGWYENGELFF

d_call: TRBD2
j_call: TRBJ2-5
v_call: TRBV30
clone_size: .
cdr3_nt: TGTGCCTGGGGGGCCGGGACTAGCGGCCTCCAGTACTTC
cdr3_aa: CAWGAGTSGLQYF

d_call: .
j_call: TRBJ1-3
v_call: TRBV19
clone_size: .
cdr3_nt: TGTGCCAGTAGTATAGGGGGCCTCGGGTACTCTGGAAACACCATATATTTT
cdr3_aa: CASSIGGLGYSGNTIYF

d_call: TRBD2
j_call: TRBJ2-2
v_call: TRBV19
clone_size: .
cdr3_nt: TGTGCCAGTAGTTCCGGGACTAGCGGGAGGGCCAGGGACGCCGGGGAGCTGTTTTTT
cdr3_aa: CASSSGTSGRARDAGELFF

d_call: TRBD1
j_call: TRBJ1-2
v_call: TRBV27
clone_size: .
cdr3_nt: TGTGCCAGCAGCCCCCTGGGACAGGGGACGAAAAATGGCTACACCTTC
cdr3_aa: CASSPLGQGTKNGYTF

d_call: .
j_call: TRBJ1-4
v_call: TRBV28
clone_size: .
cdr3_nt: TGTGCCAGCAGTGTGACTCCCGGGGAAAAACTGTTTTTT
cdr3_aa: CASSVTPGEKLFF

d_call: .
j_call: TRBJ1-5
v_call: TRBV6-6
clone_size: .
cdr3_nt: TGTGCCAGCAGTCGGGAGGGGCGCAATCAGCCCCAGCATTTT
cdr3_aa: CASSREGRNQPQHF

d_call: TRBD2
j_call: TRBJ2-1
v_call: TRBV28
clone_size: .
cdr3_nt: TGTGCCAGCAATCCTAGCGGGAGAAACGATGAGCAGTTCTTC
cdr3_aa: CASNPSGRNDEQFF

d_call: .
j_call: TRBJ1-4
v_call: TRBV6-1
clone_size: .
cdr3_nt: TGTGCCAGCAGTGAATTCGGGGGAACAACTAATGAAAAACTGTTTTTT
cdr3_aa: CASSEFGGTTNEKLFF

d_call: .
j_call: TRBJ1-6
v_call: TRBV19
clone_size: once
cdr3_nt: TGTGCCAGTAGTCCCCTAACAGGGAACAATTCACCCCTCCACTTT
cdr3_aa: CASSPLTGNNSPLHF

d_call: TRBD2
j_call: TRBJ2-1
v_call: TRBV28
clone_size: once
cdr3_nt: TGTGCCAGCAGTTTTGGCTGGGGCGGGGGTCGGAATGAGCAGTTCTTC
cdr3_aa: CASSFGWGGGRNEQFF

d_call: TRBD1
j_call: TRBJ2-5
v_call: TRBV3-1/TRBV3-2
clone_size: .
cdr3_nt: TGTGCCAGCAGCCAAGGGGACAGCCAAGAGACCCAGTACTTC
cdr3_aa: CASSQGDSQETQYF

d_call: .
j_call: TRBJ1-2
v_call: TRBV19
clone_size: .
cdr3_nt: TGTGTCAGTGGCAGGGCTCTCTATGGCTACACCTTC
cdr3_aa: CVSGRALYGYTF

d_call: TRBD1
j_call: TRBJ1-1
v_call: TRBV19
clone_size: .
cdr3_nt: TGTGCCAGTAGTATTCCCGGGACAGGGCGGACTGAAGCTTTCTTT
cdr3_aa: CASSIPGTGRTEAFF

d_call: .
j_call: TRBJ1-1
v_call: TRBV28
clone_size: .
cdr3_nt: TGTGCCAGCAACTTGGGAGGCGAAGCTTTCTTT
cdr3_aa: CASNLGGEAFF

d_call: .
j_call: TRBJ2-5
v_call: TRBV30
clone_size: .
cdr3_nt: TGTGCCTGGAGTGGCGGCCTCCAAGAGACCCAGTACTTC
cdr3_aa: CAWSGGLQETQYF

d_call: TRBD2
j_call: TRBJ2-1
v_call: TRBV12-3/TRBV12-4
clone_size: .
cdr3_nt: TGTGCCAGCAGTTCGACTAGCGGAGTTCAGTTCTTC
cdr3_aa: CASSSTSGVQFF

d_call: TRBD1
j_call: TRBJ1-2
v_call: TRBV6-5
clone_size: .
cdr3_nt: TGTGCCAGCAGCTGGGGACAGCCGACCAACTATGGCTACACCTTC
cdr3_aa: CASSWGQPTNYGYTF

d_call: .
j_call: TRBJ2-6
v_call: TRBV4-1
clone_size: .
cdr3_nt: TGCGCCAGCAGCTTCCGGACAGTTTCTGGGGCCAACGTCCTGACTTTC
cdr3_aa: CASSFRTVSGANVLTF

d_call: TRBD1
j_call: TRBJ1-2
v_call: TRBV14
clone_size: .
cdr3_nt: TGTGCCAGCAGCCAAGACGGACAGGGGGCCAGAGGCTACACCTTC
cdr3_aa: CASSQDGQGARGYTF

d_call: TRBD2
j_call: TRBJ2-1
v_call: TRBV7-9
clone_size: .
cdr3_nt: TGTGCCAGCAGCTTAACTAGCGGGGGGTACAATGAGCAGTTCTTC
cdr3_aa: CASSLTSGGYNEQFF

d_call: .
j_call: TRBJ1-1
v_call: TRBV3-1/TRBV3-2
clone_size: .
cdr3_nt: TGTGCCAGCAGCCCTTCAAAGAAAAGTCTACAGGGAGCTTTCTTT
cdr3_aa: CASSPSKKSLQGAFF

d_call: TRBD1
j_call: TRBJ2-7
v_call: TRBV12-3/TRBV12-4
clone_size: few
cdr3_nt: TGTGCCAGCAGCACCGGGACAGGCGAGCAGTACTTC
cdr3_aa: CASSTGTGEQYF

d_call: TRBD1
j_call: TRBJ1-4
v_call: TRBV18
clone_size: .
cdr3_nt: TGTGCCAGCTCGCGGGACAGAAATGAAAAACTGTTTTTT
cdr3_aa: CASSRDRNEKLFF

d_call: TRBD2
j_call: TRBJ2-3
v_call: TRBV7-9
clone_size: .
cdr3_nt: TGTGCCAGCAGCTTCTCCGGGACTAGTGAGAGCACAGATACGCAGTATTTT
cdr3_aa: CASSFSGTSESTDTQYF

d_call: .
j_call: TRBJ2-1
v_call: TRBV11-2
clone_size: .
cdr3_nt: TGTGCCAGCAGCCGCTCGCGGAGCAATGAGCAGTTCTTC
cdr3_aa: CASSRSRSNEQFF

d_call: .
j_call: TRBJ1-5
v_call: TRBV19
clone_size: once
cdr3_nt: TGTGCCAGTAGTAAAGGGGACAACAATCAGCCCCAGCATTTT
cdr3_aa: CASSKGDNNQPQHF

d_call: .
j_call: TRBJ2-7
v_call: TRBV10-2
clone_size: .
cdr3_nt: TGCGCCAGCAGGTCAGGGGGGAGCTCCTACGAGCAGTACTTC
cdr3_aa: CASRSGGSSYEQYF

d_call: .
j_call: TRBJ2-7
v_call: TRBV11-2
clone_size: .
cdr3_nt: TGTGCCAGCAGCTTTCTAGGGGATCGCTACGAGCAGTACTTC
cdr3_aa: CASSFLGDRYEQYF

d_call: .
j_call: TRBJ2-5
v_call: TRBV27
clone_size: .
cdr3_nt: TGTGCCAGCAGTCGTCCAGCGCAGACCCAGTACTTC
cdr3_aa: CASSRPAQTQYF

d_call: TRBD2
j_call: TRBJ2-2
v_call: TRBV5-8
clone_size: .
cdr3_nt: TGTGCCAGCAGCGCCTACCCACTAGCGGGGGGGCCGGGTTCCGGGGAGCTGTTTTTT
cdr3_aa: CASSAYPLAGGPGSGELFF

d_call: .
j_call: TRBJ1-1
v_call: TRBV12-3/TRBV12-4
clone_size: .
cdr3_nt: TGTGCCAGCAGGACTGCCTCTAACACTGAAGCTTTCTTT
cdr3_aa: CASRTASNTEAFF

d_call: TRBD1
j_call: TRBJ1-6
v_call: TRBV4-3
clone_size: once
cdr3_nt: TGCGCCAGCAGCCAAAACGGACAGGGGATTAATTCACCCCTCCACTTT
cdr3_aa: CASSQNGQGINSPLHF

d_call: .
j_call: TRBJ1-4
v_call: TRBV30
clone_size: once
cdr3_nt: TGTGCCTGGAGTGTAATGGACACCAATGAAAAACTGTTTTTT
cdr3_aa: CAWSVMDTNEKLFF

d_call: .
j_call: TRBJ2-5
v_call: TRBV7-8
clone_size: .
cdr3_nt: TGTGCCAGCAGCTTAAATTGGGGCAGCCGAACCCAGTACTTC
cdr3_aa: CASSLNWGSRTQYF

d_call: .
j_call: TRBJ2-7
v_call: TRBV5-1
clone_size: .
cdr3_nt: TGCGCCAGCAGCTTCGCGACAGCCTACGAGCAGTACTTC
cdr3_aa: CASSFATAYEQYF

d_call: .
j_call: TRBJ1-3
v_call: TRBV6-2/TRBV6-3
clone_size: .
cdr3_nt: TGTGCCAGCAGTTCACTCGTGCGGGCCTCTGGAAACACCATATATTTT
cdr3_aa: CASSSLVRASGNTIYF

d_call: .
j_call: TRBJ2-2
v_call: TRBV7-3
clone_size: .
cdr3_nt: TGTGCCAGCAGCTTAAATGGGGGCGGGAGCGGGGAGCTGTTTTTT
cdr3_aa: CASSLNGGGSGELFF

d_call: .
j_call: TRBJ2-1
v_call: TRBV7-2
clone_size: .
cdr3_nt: TGTGCCAGCAGCTTGGGCCCCAGGGATGAGCAGTTCTTC
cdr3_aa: CASSLGPRDEQFF

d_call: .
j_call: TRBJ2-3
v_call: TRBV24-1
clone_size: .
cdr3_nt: TGTGCCACCAGAGGGGGTTTCGGCACAGATACGCAGTATTTT
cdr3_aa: CATRGGFGTDTQYF

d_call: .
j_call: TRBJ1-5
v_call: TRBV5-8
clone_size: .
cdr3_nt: TGTGCCAGCAGCTCGCGGGTGGGGGGGTATCAGCCCCAGCATTTT
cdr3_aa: CASSSRVGGYQPQHF

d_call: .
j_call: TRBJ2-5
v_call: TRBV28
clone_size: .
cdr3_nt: TGTGCCAGCAGGAGAGGGGGAGGGACTGAAGAGACCCAGTACTTC
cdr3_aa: CASRRGGGTEETQYF

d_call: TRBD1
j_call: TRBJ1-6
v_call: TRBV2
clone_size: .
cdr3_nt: TGTGCCAGCATCGGACAGGGGTTTAATTCACCCCTCCACTTT
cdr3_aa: CASIGQGFNSPLHF

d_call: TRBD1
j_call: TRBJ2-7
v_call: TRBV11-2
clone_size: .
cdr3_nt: TGTGCCAGCAGCCCGGACAGGGGGCTTTTAGTCGAGCAGTACTTC
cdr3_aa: CASSPDRGLLVEQYF